This TCR beta chain was sequenced during a study of regulatory T cells in long-lasting Graves disease. Germline V gene lookup returns CDR1 SGHRS and CDR2 YFSETQ. The CDR3 loop spans 14 amino acids. Trimming removed 3 bases at V and 0 bases at J, with 8 bases between. The authors made the TCR library using RNA they extracted from PBMCs. In TCRdb, the reads were re-called with MiXCR into one record per CDR3 protein. The sample comprises about 580 distinct CDR3 sequences, about 66% of which are singletons, and roughly 46% rests with the top ten. The source of this sequence is a female donor with Graves disease. Sequences were derived from peripheral blood mononuclear cells (PBMCs), sampled with antithyroid drug treatment, in newly diagnosed or persistent Graves disease (not recorded which). The chain combines TRBV5-1 with TRBJ2-3; D not resolved. CDR3 nucleotide sequence: TGCGCCAGCAGCTGGACGGACAGCACAGATACGCAGTATTTT. As protein: CASSWTDSTDTQYF.